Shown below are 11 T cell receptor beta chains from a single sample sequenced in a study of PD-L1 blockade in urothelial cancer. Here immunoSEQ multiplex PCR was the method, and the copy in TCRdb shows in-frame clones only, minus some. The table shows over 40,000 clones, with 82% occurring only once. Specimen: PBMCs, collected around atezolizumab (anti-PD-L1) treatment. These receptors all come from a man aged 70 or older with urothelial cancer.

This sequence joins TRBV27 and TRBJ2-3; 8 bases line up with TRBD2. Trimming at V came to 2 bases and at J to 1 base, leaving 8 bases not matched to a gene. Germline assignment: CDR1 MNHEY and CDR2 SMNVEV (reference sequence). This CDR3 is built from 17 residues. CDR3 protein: CASSLATGGDRTDTQYF. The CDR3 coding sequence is TGTGCCAGCAGTTTAGCCACGGGGGGGGATCGCACAGATACGCAGTATTTT.

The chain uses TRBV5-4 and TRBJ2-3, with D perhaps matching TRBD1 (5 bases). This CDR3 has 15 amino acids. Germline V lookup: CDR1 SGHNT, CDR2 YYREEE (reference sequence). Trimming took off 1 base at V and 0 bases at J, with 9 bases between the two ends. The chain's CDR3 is CASSLQGKSTDTQYF. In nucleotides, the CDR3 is TGTGCCAGCAGCTTGCAGGGAAAAAGCACAGATACGCAGTATTTT. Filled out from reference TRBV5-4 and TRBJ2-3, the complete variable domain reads ETGVTQSPTHLIKTRGQQVTLRCSSQSGHNTVSWYQQALGQGPQFIFQYYREEENGRGNFPPRFSGLQFPNYSSELNVNALELDDSALYLCASSLQGKSTDTQYFGPGTRLTVL.

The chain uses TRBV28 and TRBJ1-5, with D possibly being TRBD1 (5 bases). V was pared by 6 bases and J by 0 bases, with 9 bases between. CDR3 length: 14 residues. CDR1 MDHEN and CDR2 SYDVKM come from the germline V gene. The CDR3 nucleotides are TGTGCCAGCAGGGGGCAGTTTAGCAATCAGCCCCAGCATTTT. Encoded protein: CASRGQFSNQPQHF. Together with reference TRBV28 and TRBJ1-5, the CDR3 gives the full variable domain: DVKVTQSSRYLVKRTGEKVFLECVQDMDHENMFWYRQDPGLGLRLIYFSYDVKMKEKGDIPEGYSVSREKKERFSLILESASTNQTSMYLCASRGQFSNQPQHFGDGTRLSIL.

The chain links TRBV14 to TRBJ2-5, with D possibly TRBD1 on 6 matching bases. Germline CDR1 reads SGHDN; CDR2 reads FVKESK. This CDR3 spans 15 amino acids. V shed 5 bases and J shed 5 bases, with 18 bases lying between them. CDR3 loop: CASSSIFGQGETQYF. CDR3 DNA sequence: TGTGCCAGCAGCTCGATTTTTGGGCAGGGGGAGACCCAGTACTTC. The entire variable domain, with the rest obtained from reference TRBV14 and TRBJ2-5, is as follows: EAGVTQFPSHSVIEKGQTVTLRCDPISGHDNLYWYRRVMGKEIKFLLHFVKESKQDESGMPNNRFLAERTGGTYSTLKVQPAELEDSGVYFCASSSIFGQGETQYFGPGTRLLVL.

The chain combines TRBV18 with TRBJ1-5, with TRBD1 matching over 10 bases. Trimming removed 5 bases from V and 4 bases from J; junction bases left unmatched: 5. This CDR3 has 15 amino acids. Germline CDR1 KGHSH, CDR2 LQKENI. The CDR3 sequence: CASSSGQGINQPQHF. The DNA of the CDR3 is TGTGCCAGCTCATCGGGACAGGGGATAAATCAGCCCCAGCATTTT.

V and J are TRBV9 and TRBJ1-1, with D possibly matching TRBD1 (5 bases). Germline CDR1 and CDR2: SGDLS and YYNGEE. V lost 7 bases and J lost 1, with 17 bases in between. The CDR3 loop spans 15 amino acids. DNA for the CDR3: TGTGCCAGCTCCGACAGTTACTCTCCGAACACTGAAGCTTTCTTT. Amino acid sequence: CASSDSYSPNTEAFF.

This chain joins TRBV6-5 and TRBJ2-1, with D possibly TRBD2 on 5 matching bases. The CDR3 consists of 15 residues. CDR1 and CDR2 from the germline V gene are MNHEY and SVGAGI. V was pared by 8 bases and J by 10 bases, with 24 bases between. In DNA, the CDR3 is TGTGCCAGCGGCCCCGGAACTAGAGGTTTCTGGGAGCAGTTCTTC. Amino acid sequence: CASGPGTRGFWEQFF.

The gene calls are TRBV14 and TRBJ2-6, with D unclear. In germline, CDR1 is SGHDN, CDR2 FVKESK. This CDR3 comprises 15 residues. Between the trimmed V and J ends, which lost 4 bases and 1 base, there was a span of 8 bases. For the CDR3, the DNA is TGTGCCAGCAGCCTATTGCTATCTGGGGCCAACGTCCTGACTTTC. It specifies CASSLLLSGANVLTF.

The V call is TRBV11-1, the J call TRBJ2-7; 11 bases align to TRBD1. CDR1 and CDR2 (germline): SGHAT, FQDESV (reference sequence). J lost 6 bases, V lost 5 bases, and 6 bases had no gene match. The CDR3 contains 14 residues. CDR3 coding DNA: TGTGCCAGCAGCAAGGACAGGGGGCGCGGCGAGCAGTACTTC. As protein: CASSKDRGRGEQYF.

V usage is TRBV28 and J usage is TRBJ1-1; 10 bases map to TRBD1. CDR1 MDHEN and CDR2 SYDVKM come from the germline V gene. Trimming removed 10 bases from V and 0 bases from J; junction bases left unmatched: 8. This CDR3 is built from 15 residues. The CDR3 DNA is TGTGCCATCTTGACAGGGGGCTTAATGAACACTGAAGCTTTCTTT. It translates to CAILTGGLMNTEAFF.

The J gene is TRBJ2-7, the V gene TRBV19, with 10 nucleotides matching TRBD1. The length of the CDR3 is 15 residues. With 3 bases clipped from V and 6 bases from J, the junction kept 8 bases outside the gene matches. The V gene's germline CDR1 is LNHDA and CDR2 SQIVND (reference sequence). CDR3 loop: CASSIIRDRGAEQYF. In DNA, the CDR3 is TGTGCCAGTAGTATCATCCGGGACAGGGGAGCCGAGCAGTACTTC. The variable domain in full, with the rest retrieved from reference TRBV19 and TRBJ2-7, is DGGITQSPKYLFRKEGQNVTLSCEQNLNHDAMYWYRQDPGQGLRLIYYSQIVNDFQKGDIAEGYSVSREKKESFPLTVTSAQKNPTAFYLCASSIIRDRGAEQYFGPGTRLTVT.